The clone carrying this T cell receptor (beta chain) came up many times. What it recognizes is unknown. CDR3 length: 16 amino acids. Losses at the gene ends were 3 bases for V and 7 bases for J; bases not matched to a gene: 10. Germline-derived CDR1 and CDR2 are SGHRS and YFSETQ. The sample is drawn from a study of regulatory T cells in long-lasting Graves disease. Overall study results and limits: Accuracy was possibly reduced by small sample size.

Time point specified: newly diagnosed GD, antithyroid drugs for less than 3 months. PBMC-extracted RNA yielded the TCR library. Libraries of TCR beta came from iRepertoire HTBI primers plus Arm-PCR of CDR3 regions. Using its own MiXCR run on the multiplex PCR reads, TCRdb lists one record per CDR3 protein. The sample consists of 420,000 or so distinct CDR3 sequences, around 17% of them appearing once. Another study also made use of these data, one on T cells in Graves' hyperthyroidism and ophthalmopathy. This second study notes: Diagnostic assessment was based on clinical symptoms, serum thyroxine and TRAb, thyroid ultrasound and orbital computed tomography.

This sequence was found in a woman between 18 and 29 years old with Graves disease. This specimen consisted of peripheral blood mononuclear cells (PBMCs), obtained at new diagnosis, from a patient treated with antithyroid drugs. This chain uses TRBV5-1 with TRBJ2-1, with 10 bases matching TRBD2. CDR3 DNA sequence: TGCGCCAGCAGCTCTGGCCTAGCGGGAGTGGGAAATGAGCAGTTCTTC. It specifies CASSSGLAGVGNEQFF.